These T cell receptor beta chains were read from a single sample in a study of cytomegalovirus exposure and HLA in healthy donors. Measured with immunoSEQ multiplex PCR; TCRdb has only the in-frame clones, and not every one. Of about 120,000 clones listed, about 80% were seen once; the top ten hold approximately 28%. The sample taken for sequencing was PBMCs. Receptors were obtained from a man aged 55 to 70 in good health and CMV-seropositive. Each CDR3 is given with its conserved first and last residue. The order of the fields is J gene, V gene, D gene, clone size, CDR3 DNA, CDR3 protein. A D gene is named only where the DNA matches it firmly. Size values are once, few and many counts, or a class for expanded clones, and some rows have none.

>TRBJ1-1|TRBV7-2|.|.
TGTGCCAGCAGCTTAGGGTGGAGATTGAACACTGAAGCTTTCTTT
CASSLGWRLNTEAFF
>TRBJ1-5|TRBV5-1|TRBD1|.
TGCGCCAGCAGCTTGGTAACAGGGGTGGGCAATCAGCCCCAGCATTTT
CASSLVTGVGNQPQHF
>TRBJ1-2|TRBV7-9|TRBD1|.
TGTGCCAGCAGCTCGAACAGGGGAGAGCGTGGCTACACCTTC
CASSSNRGERGYTF
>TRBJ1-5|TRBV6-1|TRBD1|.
TGTGCCAGCAGTGAGCCTCAGGGGGCAGTTAGCAATCAGCCCCAGCATTTT
CASSEPQGAVSNQPQHF
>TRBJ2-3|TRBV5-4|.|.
TGTGCCAGCAGACCTGGGGGAGCAGGGGCCCCAGATACGCAGTATTTT
CASRPGGAGAPDTQYF
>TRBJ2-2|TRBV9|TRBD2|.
TGTGCCAGCAGCGCCCGGGGGGGTTCGAACACCGGGGAGCTGTTTTTT
CASSARGGSNTGELFF
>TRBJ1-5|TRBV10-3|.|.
TGTGCCATCAAGGCCCCCGGGGTCAATCAGCCCCAGCATTTT
CAIKAPGVNQPQHF
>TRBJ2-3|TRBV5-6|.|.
TGTGCCAGCAGCTTGAAAAGGGGATATAGCACAGATACGCAGTATTTT
CASSLKRGYSTDTQYF
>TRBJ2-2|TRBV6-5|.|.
TGTGCCAGCAGTTACTCGAGTCCGCAGGCCGGGGAGCTGTTTTTT
CASSYSSPQAGELFF
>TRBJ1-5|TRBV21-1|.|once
TGTGCCAGCAGGAAGGGGCAGCCCCAGCATTTT
CASRKGQPQHF
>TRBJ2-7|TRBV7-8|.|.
TGTGCCAGCAGCTTTCTGCTAGAACCGGTCGAGCAGTACTTC
CASSFLLEPVEQYF
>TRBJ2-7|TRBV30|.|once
TGTGCCTGGAGGAGAGGCTACGAGCAGTACTTC
CAWRRGYEQYF
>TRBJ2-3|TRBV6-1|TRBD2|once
TGTGCCAGCAGTGAAGCGTTGCTAGCGGGGGCAGATACGCAGTATTTT
CASSEALLAGADTQYF
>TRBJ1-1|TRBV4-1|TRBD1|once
TGCGCCAGCAGCCAAGATACCCGGGACAGCCGATCCCAGAACACTGAAGCTTTCTTT
CASSQDTRDSRSQNTEAFF
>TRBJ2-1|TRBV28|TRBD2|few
TGTGCCAGCAGTTTCCAGCGGGAGTATAATGAGCAGTTCTTC
CASSFQREYNEQFF
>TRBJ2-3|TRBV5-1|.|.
TGCGCCAGCAGCTTGGTAACAGAAATAGATACGCAGTATTTT
CASSLVTEIDTQYF
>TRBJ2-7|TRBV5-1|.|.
TGCGCCAGCAGCTTGGAGGCGGGACTGAGGGAGCAGTACTTC
CASSLEAGLREQYF
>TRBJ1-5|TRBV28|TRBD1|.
TGTGCCAGCAGTTCCCCCTCGACAGGGACCCAGCATTTT
CASSSPSTGTQHF
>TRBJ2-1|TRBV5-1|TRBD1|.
TGCGCCAGCAGCTTGGGAGAGGCAGGGGGCTGGAATGAGCAGTTCTTC
CASSLGEAGGWNEQFF
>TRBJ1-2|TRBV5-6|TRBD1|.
TGTGCCAGCAGCGAGGGACAGCGGACCTATGGCTACACCTTC
CASSEGQRTYGYTF
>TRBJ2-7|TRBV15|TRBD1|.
TGTGCCACCAGCCCCAGGACAGGGGGTGGAGACGAGCAGTACTTC
CATSPRTGGGDEQYF
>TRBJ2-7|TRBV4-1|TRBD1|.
TGCGCCAGCAGCCTAACAGGGGACCTCTCCTACGAGCAGTACTTC
CASSLTGDLSYEQYF
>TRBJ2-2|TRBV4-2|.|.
TGTGCCAGCAGCGAGATCGAGGGAACCGGGGAGCTGTTTTTT
CASSEIEGTGELFF
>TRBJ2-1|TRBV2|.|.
TGTGCCAGCAGCGACAAGAACCGAAATGAGCAGTTCTTC
CASSDKNRNEQFF
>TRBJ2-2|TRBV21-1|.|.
TGTGCCAGCAGCAAACACAGGGGGCGTAAGTTTTCTGACACCGGGGAGCTGTTTTTT
CASSKHRGRKFSDTGELFF
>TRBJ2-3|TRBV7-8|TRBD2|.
TGTGCCAGCAGCTTAGTTGAGCCTAGCGGGAGCCCGACAGATACGCAGTATTTT
CASSLVEPSGSPTDTQYF
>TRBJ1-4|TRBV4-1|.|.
TGCGCCAGCAGCCACGTGGGGGGGGCTAATGAAAAACTGTTTTTT
CASSHVGGANEKLFF
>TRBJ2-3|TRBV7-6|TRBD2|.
TGTGCCAGCAGCTTAGGCGGTAGCGGGAGGTTACTCTCCACAGATACGCAGTATTTT
CASSLGGSGRLLSTDTQYF
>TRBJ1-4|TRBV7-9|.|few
TGTGCCAGCAGCGGACAGAGTAATGAAAAACTGTTTTTT
CASSGQSNEKLFF
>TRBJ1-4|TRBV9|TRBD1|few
TGTGCCAGCAACCTTGGGACAGGGCCCGAAAAACTGTTTTTT
CASNLGTGPEKLFF
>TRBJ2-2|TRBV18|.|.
TGTGCCAGCTCACCAACGGTATTGTACACCGGGGAGCTGTTTTTT
CASSPTVLYTGELFF
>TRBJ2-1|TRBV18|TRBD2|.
TGTGCCAGCTCACCAATGGGGACTAGCGGGAGGACCCGCGAGCAGTTCTTC
CASSPMGTSGRTREQFF
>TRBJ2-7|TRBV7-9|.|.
TGTGCCAGCAGCCCTTACGACAGGAGTAGGCACTACGAGCAGTACTTC
CASSPYDRSRHYEQYF
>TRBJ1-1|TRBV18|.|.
TGTGCCAGCTCACTAAACACTGAAGCTTTCTTT
CASSLNTEAFF
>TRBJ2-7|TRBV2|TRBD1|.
TGTGCCAGCAGTCCCAGGACAGGGGGGGACGAGCAGTACTTC
CASSPRTGGDEQYF
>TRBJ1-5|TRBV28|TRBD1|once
TGTGCCAGCACCTCTGGCATGACAGGGGGAATCAATCAGCCCCAGCATTTT
CASTSGMTGGINQPQHF
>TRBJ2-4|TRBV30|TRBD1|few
TGTGCCTGGAGTCGGGGCGGGACAGGGAAAAACATTCAGTACTTC
CAWSRGGTGKNIQYF
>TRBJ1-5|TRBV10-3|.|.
TGTGCCATCAGCCCAAGGGAGGGGGTTGGGTATAGCAATCAGCCCCAGCATTTT
CAISPREGVGYSNQPQHF
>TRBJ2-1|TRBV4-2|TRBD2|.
TGTGCCAGCAGCCCCACTAGCGGCCATGAGCAGTTCTTC
CASSPTSGHEQFF
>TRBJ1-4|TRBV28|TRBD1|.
TGTGCCAGCAGTTCATCAGGGGGCGTAGATGAAAAACTGTTTTTT
CASSSSGGVDEKLFF
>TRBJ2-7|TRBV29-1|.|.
TGCAGCGCCGGGGACTTTACCACCGAGCAGTACTTC
CSAGDFTTEQYF
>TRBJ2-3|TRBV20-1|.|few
TGCAGTGCGGCCAAGACAGATACGCAGTATTTT
CSAAKTDTQYF
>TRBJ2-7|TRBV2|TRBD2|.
TGTGCCAGCAGGGAGGGACTAGCTCCCTCCTACGAGCAGTACTTC
CASREGLAPSYEQYF
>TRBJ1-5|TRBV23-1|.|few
TGCGCCAGCAGTCAGACGACAGTCTTTCCGAGATATAGCAATCAGCCCCAGCATTTT
CASSQTTVFPRYSNQPQHF
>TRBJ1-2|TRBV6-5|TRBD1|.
TGTGCCAGCAGACCCGGACAGGGGAACTATGGCTACACCTTC
CASRPGQGNYGYTF
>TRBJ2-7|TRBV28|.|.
TGTGCCAGCAGTGGGGGCGCATTCTCCTACGAGCAGTACTTC
CASSGGAFSYEQYF
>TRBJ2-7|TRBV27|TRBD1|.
TGTGCCCAGGACAGGGCTTACGAGCAGTACTTC
CAQDRAYEQYF
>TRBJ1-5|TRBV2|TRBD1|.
TGTGCCAGCAGTCACCCGGACAGGCTTAGACAGCCCCAGCATTTT
CASSHPDRLRQPQHF
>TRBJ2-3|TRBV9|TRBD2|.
TGTGCCAGCAGCTCGGGGGGCGGGGGGGCCGGCGATACGCAGTATTTT
CASSSGGGGAGDTQYF